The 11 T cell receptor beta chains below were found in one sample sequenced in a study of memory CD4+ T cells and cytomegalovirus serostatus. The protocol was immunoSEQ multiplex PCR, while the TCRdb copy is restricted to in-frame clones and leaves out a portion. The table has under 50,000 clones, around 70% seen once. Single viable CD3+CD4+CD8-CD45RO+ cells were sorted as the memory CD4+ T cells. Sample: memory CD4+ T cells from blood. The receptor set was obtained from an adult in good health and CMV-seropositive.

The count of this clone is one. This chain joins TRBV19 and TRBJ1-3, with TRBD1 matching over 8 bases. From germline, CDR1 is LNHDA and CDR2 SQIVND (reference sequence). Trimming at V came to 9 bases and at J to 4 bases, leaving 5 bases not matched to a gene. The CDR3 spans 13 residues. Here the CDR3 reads CASRGQGGNTIYF. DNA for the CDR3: TGTGCCAGCAGAGGACAGGGAGGAAACACCATATATTTT.

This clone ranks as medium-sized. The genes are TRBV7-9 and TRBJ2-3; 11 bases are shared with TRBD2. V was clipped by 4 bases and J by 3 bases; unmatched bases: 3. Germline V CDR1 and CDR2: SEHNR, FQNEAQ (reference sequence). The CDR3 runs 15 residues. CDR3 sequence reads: CASSSGLAETDTQYF. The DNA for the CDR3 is TGTGCCAGCAGCTCGGGACTAGCGGAGACAGATACGCAGTATTTT.

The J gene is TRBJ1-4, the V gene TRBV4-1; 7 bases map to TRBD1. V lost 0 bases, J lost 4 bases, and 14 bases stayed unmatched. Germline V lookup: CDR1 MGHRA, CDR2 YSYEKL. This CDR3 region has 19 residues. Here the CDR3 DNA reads TGCGCCAGCAGCCAAGAGGGAGGGGGCGCGAACCTTTTTAATGAAAAACTGTTTTTT. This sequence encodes CASSQEGGGANLFNEKLFF.

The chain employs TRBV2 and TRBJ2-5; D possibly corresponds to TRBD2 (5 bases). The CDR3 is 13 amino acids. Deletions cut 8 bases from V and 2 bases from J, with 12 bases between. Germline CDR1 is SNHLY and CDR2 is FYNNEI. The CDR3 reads CASLEDWQETQYF. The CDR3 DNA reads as TGTGCCAGCTTAGAGGACTGGCAAGAGACCCAGTACTTC.

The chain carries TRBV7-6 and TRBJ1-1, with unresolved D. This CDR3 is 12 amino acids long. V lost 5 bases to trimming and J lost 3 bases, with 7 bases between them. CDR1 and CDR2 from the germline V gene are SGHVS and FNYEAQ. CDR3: CASSPYYTEAFF. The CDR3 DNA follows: TGTGCCAGCAGCCCTTACTACACTGAAGCTTTCTTT.

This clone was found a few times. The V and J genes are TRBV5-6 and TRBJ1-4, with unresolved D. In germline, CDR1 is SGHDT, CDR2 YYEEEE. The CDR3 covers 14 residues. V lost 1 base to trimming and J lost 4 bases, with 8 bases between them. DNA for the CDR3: TGTGCCAGCAGCTTGTACATGTTTAATGAAAAACTGTTTTTT. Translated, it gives CASSLYMFNEKLFF. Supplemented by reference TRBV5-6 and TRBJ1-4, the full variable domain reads DAGVTQSPTHLIKTRGQQVTLRCSPKSGHDTVSWYQQALGQGPQFIFQYYEEEERQRGNFPDRFSGHQFPNYSSELNVNALLLGDSALYLCASSLYMFNEKLFFGSGTQLSVL.

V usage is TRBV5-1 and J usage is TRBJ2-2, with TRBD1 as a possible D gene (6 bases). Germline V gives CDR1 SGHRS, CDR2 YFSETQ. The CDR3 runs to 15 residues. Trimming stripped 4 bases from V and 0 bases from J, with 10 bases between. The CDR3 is CASSKTGANTGELFF. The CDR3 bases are TGCGCCAGCAGCAAGACAGGAGCGAACACCGGGGAGCTGTTTTTT.

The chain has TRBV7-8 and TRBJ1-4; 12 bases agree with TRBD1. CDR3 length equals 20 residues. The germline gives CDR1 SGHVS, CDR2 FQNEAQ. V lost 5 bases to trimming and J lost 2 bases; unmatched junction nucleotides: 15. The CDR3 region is CASSIQAGTGGAATNEKLFF. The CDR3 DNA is TGTGCCAGCAGCATTCAGGCCGGGACAGGGGGCGCGGCGACTAATGAAAAACTGTTTTTT.

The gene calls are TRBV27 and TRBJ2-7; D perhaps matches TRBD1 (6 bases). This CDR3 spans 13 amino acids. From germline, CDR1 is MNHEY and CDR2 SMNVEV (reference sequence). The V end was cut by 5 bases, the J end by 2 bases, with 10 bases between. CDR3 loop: CASSRQDAYEQYF. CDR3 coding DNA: TGTGCCAGCAGTAGACAGGATGCCTACGAGCAGTACTTC.

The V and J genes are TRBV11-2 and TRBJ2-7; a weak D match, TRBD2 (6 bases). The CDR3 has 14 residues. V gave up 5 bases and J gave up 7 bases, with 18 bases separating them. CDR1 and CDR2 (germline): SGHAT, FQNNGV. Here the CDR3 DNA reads TGTGCCAGCAGCCTCGGTCGGGACTTGGGGGAGCAGTACTTC. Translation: CASSLGRDLGEQYF. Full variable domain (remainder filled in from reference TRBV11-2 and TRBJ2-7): EAGVAQSPRYKIIEKRQSVAFWCNPISGHATLYWYQQILGQGPKLLIQFQNNGVVDDSQLPKDRFSAERLKGVDSTLKIQPAKLEDSAVYLCASSLGRDLGEQYFGPGTRLTVT.

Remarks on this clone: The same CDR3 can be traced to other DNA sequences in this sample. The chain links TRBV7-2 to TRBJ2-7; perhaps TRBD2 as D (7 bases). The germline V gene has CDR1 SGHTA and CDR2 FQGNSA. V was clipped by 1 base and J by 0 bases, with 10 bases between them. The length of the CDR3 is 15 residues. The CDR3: CASSLGGGSSYEQYF. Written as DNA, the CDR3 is TGTGCCAGCAGCTTAGGCGGGGGCTCCTCCTACGAGCAGTACTTC. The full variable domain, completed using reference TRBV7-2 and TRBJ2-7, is GAGVSQSPSNKVTEKGKDVELRCDPISGHTALYWYRQSLGQGLEFLIYFQGNSAPDKSGLPSDRFSAERTGGSVSTLTIQRTQQEDSAVYLCASSLGGGSSYEQYFGPGTRLTVT.